Detailed here is one T cell receptor (beta chain). The data derive from a study of blood T cell repertoires in COVID-19. On the study more broadly: Donors in the United States, Italy and Spain gave samples during acute or convalescent COVID-19. Sample material is recorded as cDNA or gDNA derived from T cells, B-cell-depleted T cells, or PBMCs.

Authors' methods: Amplified reference gene primers provided the basis for estimating nucleated cell counts. Profiled with immunoSEQ multiplex PCR; TCRdb holds only in-frame clones, not every one. That table supplies the V and J calls and clone size; D and trimming were determined from the DNA. The sample contains roughly 250,000 clones, about 90% of which appear only once. Sequenced sample: PBMCs or T cells enriched from blood (not recorded which). The TCR comes from a woman aged 25 to 39 with acute COVID-19.

The CDR3 region is CASSEGGPNTDTQYF. In DNA form, the CDR3 reads TGTGCCAGCAGTGAAGGGGGCCCCAACACAGATACGCAGTATTTT. The chain links TRBV2 to TRBJ2-3; the D gene is possibly TRBD1 (5 bases). V lost 1 base to trimming and J lost 2 bases, with 10 bases between them. The CDR3 runs to 15 residues. Germline V gene lookup returns CDR1 SNHLY and CDR2 FYNNEI.